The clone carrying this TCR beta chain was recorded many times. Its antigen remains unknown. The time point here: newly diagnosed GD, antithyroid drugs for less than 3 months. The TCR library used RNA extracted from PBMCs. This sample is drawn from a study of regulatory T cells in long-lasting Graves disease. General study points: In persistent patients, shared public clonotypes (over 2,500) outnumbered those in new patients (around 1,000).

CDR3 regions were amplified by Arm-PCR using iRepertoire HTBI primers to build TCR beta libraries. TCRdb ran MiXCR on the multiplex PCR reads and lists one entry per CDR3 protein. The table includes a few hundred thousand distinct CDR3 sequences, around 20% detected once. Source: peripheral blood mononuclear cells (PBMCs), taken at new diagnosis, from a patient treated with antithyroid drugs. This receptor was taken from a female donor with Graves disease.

The CDR3: CASSPRGSVGTEAFF. As DNA, the CDR3 is TGTGCCAGCTCACCTAGAGGGTCAGTGGGGACTGAAGCTTTCTTT. The V and J genes are TRBV18 and TRBJ1-1; D is ambiguous. V gave up 3 bases and J gave up 5 bases, with 16 bases separating them. In germline, CDR1 is KGHSH, CDR2 LQKENI. This CDR3 spans 15 amino acids.